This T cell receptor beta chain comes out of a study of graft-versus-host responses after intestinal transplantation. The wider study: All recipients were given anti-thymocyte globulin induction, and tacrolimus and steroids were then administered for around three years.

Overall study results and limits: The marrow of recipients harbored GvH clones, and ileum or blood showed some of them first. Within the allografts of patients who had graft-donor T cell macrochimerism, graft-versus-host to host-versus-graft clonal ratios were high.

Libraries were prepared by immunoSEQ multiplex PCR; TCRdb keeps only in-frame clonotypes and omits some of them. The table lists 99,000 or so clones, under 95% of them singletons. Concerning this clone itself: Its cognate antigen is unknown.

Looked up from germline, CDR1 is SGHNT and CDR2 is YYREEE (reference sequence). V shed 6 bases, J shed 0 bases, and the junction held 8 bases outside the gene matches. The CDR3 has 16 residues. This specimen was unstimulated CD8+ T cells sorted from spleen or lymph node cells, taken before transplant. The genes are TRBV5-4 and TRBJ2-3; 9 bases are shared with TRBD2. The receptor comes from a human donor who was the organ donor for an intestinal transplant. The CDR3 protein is CASNPVAGASTDTQYF. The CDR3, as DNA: TGTGCCAGCAACCCCGTAGCGGGGGCTAGCACAGATACGCAGTATTTT.